This passage covers 26 T cell receptor beta chains from one sample sequenced in a study of T cells in localized non-small cell lung cancer. The table came from immunoSEQ multiplex PCR; TCRdb's copy has only in-frame clones and leaves some out. The repertoire holds more than 30,000 clones, around 90% seen once, with 4% to 5% in the top ten. The sequences come from peripheral blood mononuclear cells, collected before any cancer treatment. The receptors were gathered from a woman between 35 and 70 years old with stage III lung adenocarcinoma.

This clone is a singleton in its sample. CDR3 sequence (DNA): TGTGCCAGCAGCTTAACACTTCTTGCCAAAAACATTCAGTACTTC. This sequence encodes CASSLTLLAKNIQYF. This chain joins TRBV21-1 and TRBJ2-4. TRBV21-1 is listed as a pseudogene. The CDR3 has 15 residues.

The chain has TRBV5-1 and TRBJ1-2; no definite D call. V lost 0 bases and J 6 bases, leaving 9 bases between the germline ends. Germline lookup yields CDR1 SGHRS and CDR2 YFSETQ. The CDR3 is made up of 13 amino acids. The CDR3 sequence: CASSLGEADGYTF. The CDR3 nucleotides read TGCGCCAGCAGCTTGGGGGAGGCGGATGGCTACACCTTC.

The gene calls are TRBV18 and TRBJ2-1; 9 bases fit TRBD2. Germline CDR1 KGHSH, CDR2 LQKENI. The CDR3 totals 15 residues. The V and J ends lost 0 bases and 5 bases, in that order; junction bases with no gene match: 2. CDR3 nucleotides: TGTGCCAGCTCACCACCGGGACTAGCCGACAATGAGCAGTTCTTC. This translates into CASSPPGLADNEQFF.

The J gene is TRBJ2-1, the V gene TRBV9; 7 bases are a match to TRBD2. Losses at the gene ends were 6 bases for V and 4 bases for J; bases not matched to a gene: 7. The germline gives CDR1 SGDLS, CDR2 YYNGEE. This CDR3 comprises 14 residues. The CDR3 DNA follows: TGTGCCAGCACCGGGGGGAGCGGGTACAATGAGCAGTTCTTC. Its translation: CASTGGSGYNEQFF.

CDR3 bases: TGTGCCAGTAGTATTTTAGACAGGGATAATCAGCCCCAGCATTTT. Amino acids: CASSILDRDNQPQHF. The J gene is TRBJ1-5, the V gene TRBV19; TRBD1 matches 7 bases. This CDR3 has 15 residues. With V trimmed by 3 bases and J by 4 bases, 6 bases remained unmatched. The germline gives CDR1 LNHDA, CDR2 SQIVND (reference sequence).

The V gene is TRBV21-1, the J gene TRBJ2-3. TRBV21-1 is an annotated pseudogene. This CDR3 contains 15 residues. In nucleotides, the CDR3 is TGTGCCAGCATCATATGCCGGGCCATATCAGATACGCAGTATTTT. It encodes CASIICRAISDTQYF.

This chain joins TRBV6-5 and TRBJ1-2; D is ambiguous. The CDR3 contains 13 residues. Trimming stripped 5 bases from V and 4 bases from J, with 11 bases between. From germline, CDR1 is MNHEY and CDR2 SVGAGI. DNA of the CDR3: TGTGCCAGCAGTCAAGGACCCCCCTATGGCTACACCTTC. Its protein is CASSQGPPYGYTF.

This sequence joins TRBV7-2 and TRBJ2-7, with 10 nucleotides matching TRBD2. Germline-derived CDR1 and CDR2 are SGHTA and FQGNSA. Trimming took 6 bases from V and 2 from J; bases not matched to a gene: 7. The CDR3 is 15 residues long. CDR3 amino acids: CASSLLAGATYEQYF. The DNA for the CDR3 is TGTGCCAGCAGTCTTCTAGCGGGAGCGACCTACGAGCAGTACTTC. Combining the CDR3 with reference TRBV7-2 and TRBJ2-7 gives the whole variable domain GAGVSQSPSNKVTEKGKDVELRCDPISGHTALYWYRQSLGQGLEFLIYFQGNSAPDKSGLPSDRFSAERTGGSVSTLTIQRTQQEDSAVYLCASSLLAGATYEQYFGPGTRLTVT.

The chain has TRBV27 and TRBJ1-2, with 9 bases aligning to TRBD1. Germline CDR1 reads MNHEY; CDR2 reads SMNVEV (reference sequence). Trimming at V came to 4 bases and at J to 8 bases, leaving 5 bases not matched to a gene. CDR3 size: 13 residues. The CDR3 DNA is TGTGCCAGCAGTTGGGGACAGGGAGGCGGCTACACCTTC. This encodes CASSWGQGGGYTF.

V and J are TRBV18 and TRBJ2-1; 10 nucleotides line up with TRBD2. The V and J ends lost 2 bases and 9 bases, in that order; junction bases with no gene match: 7. The germline CDR1 and CDR2 sequences are KGHSH and LQKENI. This CDR3 is 15 amino acids long. The CDR3 DNA reads as TGTGCCAGCTCACCAGGGCTAGCGGGAGATGGTGAGCAGTTCTTC. Translation gives CASSPGLAGDGEQFF.

J is TRBJ2-3 and V is TRBV9, with 7 bases aligning to TRBD2. This CDR3 is 15 amino acids long. The germline V gene has CDR1 SGDLS and CDR2 YYNGEE. J was trimmed by 5 bases and V by 2 bases; bases with no gene match: 8. This CDR3 is CASSVGGRALDTQYF. CDR3 bases: TGTGCCAGCAGCGTTGGGGGGAGGGCCCTAGATACGCAGTATTTT.

The chain joins TRBV5-6 to TRBJ1-2; D remains ambiguous. The length of the CDR3 is 12 residues. From germline, CDR1 is SGHDT and CDR2 YYEEEE. Trimming removed 0 bases at V and 8 bases at J, with 8 bases between. CDR3: CASSLGQVGYTF. For the CDR3, the DNA is TGTGCCAGCAGCTTGGGGCAGGTCGGCTACACCTTC.

The J gene is TRBJ1-4, the V gene TRBV9, with D tentatively TRBD1 (6 bases). The CDR3 is made up of 21 amino acids. Germline V lookup: CDR1 SGDLS, CDR2 YYNGEE. Trimming took off 0 bases at V and 0 bases at J, with 24 bases between the two ends. The chain's CDR3 is CASSVGVSQGRLDPTNEKLFF. CDR3 nucleotide sequence: TGTGCCAGCAGCGTAGGCGTCTCGCAGGGGAGGTTGGATCCAACTAATGAAAAACTGTTTTTT.

This clone was seen only once. The chain links TRBV27 to TRBJ2-1; 11 positions agree with TRBD2. Germline V gene lookup returns CDR1 MNHEY and CDR2 SMNVEV (reference sequence). V dropped 3 bases and J dropped 4; count of bases not matched to a gene: 2. The CDR3 is made up of 15 amino acids. This chain's CDR3 is CASSLGLAAYNEQFF. CDR3 nucleotide sequence: TGTGCCAGCAGTTTGGGACTAGCGGCATACAATGAGCAGTTCTTC.

J is TRBJ1-2 and V is TRBV6-5; TRBD1 matches at 8 bases. Germline CDR1 is MNHEY and CDR2 is SVGAGI. With V trimmed by 4 bases and J by 3 bases, 4 bases remained unmatched. The CDR3 covers 14 residues. The CDR3 bases are TGTGCCAGCAGTTTACTGACAGGGGACTATGGCTACACCTTC. It is translated as CASSLLTGDYGYTF.

The chain uses TRBV7-9 and TRBJ1-1, with D perhaps TRBD1 (6 bases). Germline V gene lookup returns CDR1 SEHNR and CDR2 FQNEAQ (reference sequence). The CDR3 runs to 14 residues. V lost 2 bases and J lost 5, with 12 bases in between. CDR3 sequence: CASSLWEGGTEAFF. CDR3 DNA sequence: TGTGCCAGCAGCTTATGGGAGGGGGGGACTGAAGCTTTCTTT.

The rearrangement links TRBV6-5 to TRBJ1-1; D is possibly TRBD1 (5 bases). This CDR3 is built from 13 residues. CDR1 and CDR2 (germline): MNHEY, SVGAGI. V was clipped by 6 bases and J by 3 bases, with 11 bases between them. The CDR3 DNA reads as TGTGCCAGCAGCCCGGGGGGGTACACTGAAGCTTTCTTT. Protein product: CASSPGGYTEAFF.

This clone is termed medium-sized. The chain uses TRBV6-1 and TRBJ2-1; D is possibly TRBD2 (6 bases). Between the trimmed V and J ends, which lost 0 bases and 6 bases, there was a span of 12 bases. The CDR3 contains 15 residues. Germline values: CDR1 MNHNS, CDR2 SASEGT. The CDR3, as DNA: TGTGCCAGCAGTGAAGCGCTTGGGGGAGGCAATGAGCAGTTCTTC. Residues: CASSEALGGGNEQFF.

This chain uses TRBV7-7 with TRBJ2-5; D is possibly TRBD2 (6 bases). Trimming pared 5 bases from V and 4 bases from J, leaving 14 bases between. This CDR3 region has 14 residues. The germline V gene encodes CDR1 SSHAT and CDR2 FNYEAQ (reference sequence). The CDR3 region is CASSQAGLGETQYF. The CDR3 bases are TGTGCCAGCAGCCAAGCGGGTTTGGGAGAGACCCAGTACTTC.

The chain has TRBV6-1 and TRBJ2-3; D tentatively fits TRBD1 or TRBD2 (5 bases each). The germline gives CDR1 MNHNS, CDR2 SASEGT. Trimming shortened V by 6 bases and J by 3 bases, and 16 bases separated the two germline ends. The CDR3 is made up of 15 amino acids. CDR3 sequence: CASRGDLRGTDTQYF. The CDR3, as DNA: TGTGCCAGCAGGGGGGATCTTCGGGGAACAGATACGCAGTATTTT.

This clone was seen more than once but under ten times. The chain uses TRBV6-5 and TRBJ2-1; D is perhaps TRBD1 or TRBD2 (6 bases each). In germline, CDR1 is MNHEY, CDR2 SVGAGI. There are 15 residues in the CDR3. V lost 5 bases, J lost 2 bases, and 13 bases lay in between. The CDR3 nucleotides are TGTGCCAGCAGTCCCGAGGGGGAGGCCTACAATGAGCAGTTCTTC. This gives the protein CASSPEGEAYNEQFF.

Remarks on this clone: The sample carries other DNA sequences with the same CDR3. The J gene is TRBJ1-1, the V gene TRBV2; D gene ambiguous. Looked up from germline, CDR1 is SNHLY and CDR2 is FYNNEI. V gave up 4 bases and J gave up 1 base, with 7 bases separating them. The CDR3 consists of 13 residues. CDR3 nucleotides: TGTGCCAGCAGTGTCCAGCCGAACACTGAAGCTTTCTTT. Protein sequence: CASSVQPNTEAFF.

This clone appeared a few times. This chain joins TRBV18 and TRBJ1-5; D gene unclear. Trimming shortened V by 4 bases and J by 7 bases, and 8 bases separated the two germline ends. Germline loops: CDR1 KGHSH, CDR2 LQKENI. CDR3 size: 12 residues. CDR3 amino acids: CASSLVNQPQHF. DNA for the CDR3: TGTGCCAGCTCACTAGTGAACCAGCCCCAGCATTTT.

The gene calls are TRBV25-1 and TRBJ1-2; TRBD1 matches 7 bases. The CDR3 loop spans 14 amino acids. The V and J ends lost 1 base and 8 bases, in that order; junction bases with no gene match: 7. Germline CDR1 reads MGHDK; CDR2 reads SYGVNS. CDR3 residues: CASSELGGGRGYTF. For the CDR3, the DNA is TGTGCCAGCAGTGAATTAGGAGGGGGCAGAGGCTACACCTTC.

This chain uses TRBV19 with TRBJ1-5; D is possibly TRBD1 (5 bases). The CDR3 sequence is 15 residues long. In germline, CDR1 is LNHDA, CDR2 SQIVND (reference sequence). Trimming cost V 5 bases and J 2 bases, with 13 bases left between them. The CDR3 loop is CASSGGVSGNQPQHF. Written as DNA, the CDR3 is TGTGCCAGTAGTGGGGGGGTCTCGGGCAATCAGCCCCAGCATTTT.

This clone was recorded a few times. This sequence joins TRBV5-6 and TRBJ2-7; TRBD1 is a possible D gene (6 bases). CDR3 length: 13 amino acids. V was clipped by 6 bases and J by 3 bases, with 13 bases between them. The germline V gene encodes CDR1 SGHDT and CDR2 YYEEEE. The CDR3 here is CASTWGPRYEQYF. In nucleotides, the CDR3 is TGTGCCAGCACATGGGGGCCGCGCTACGAGCAGTACTTC.